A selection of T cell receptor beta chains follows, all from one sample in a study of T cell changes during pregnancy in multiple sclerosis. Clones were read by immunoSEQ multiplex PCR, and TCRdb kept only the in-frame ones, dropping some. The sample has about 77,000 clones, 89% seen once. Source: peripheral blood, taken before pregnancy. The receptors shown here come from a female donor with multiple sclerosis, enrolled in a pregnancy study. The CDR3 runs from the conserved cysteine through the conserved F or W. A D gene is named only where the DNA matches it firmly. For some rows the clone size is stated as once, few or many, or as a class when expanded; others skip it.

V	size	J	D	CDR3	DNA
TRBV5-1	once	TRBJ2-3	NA	CASSLGGPDTQYF	TGCGCCAGCAGCTTGGGAGGTCCGGATACGCAGTATTTT
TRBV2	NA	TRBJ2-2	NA	CASKEGGGELFF	TGTGCCAGTAAGGAGGGCGGCGGGGAGCTGTTTTTT
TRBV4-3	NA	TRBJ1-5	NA	CASSQVWGSPGNQPQHF	TGCGCCAGCAGCCAAGTATGGGGCAGTCCGGGCAATCAGCCCCAGCATTTT
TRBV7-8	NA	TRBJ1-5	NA	CASSLISDQPQHF	TGTGCCAGCAGCTTAATATCAGATCAGCCCCAGCATTTT
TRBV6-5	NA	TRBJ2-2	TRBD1	CASSRTGVGELFF	TGTGCCAGCAGTCGGACAGGGGTCGGGGAGCTGTTTTTT
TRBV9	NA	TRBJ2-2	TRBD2	CASSAGLAGGSEAGELFF	TGTGCCAGCAGCGCGGGACTAGCGGGGGGCTCCGAGGCCGGGGAGCTGTTTTTT
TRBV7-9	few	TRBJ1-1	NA	CASRLTGNTEAFF	TGTGCCAGCAGGTTAACAGGGAACACTGAAGCTTTCTTT
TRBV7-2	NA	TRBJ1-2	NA	CASSHRVGNYGYTF	TGTGCCAGCAGCCACAGAGTTGGGAACTATGGCTACACCTTC
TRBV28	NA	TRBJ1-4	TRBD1	CASSRGGRFEKLFF	TGTGCCAGCAGTCGAGGGGGCCGGTTTGAAAAACTGTTTTTT
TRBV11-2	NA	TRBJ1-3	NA	CASSLVTGNTIYF	TGTGCCAGCAGCTTAGTAACTGGAAACACCATATATTTT
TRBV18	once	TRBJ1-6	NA	CASSPPASRAPLHF	TGTGCCAGCTCACCGCCGGCCTCGCGGGCACCCCTCCACTTT
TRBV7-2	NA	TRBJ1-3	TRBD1	CASSSDRVRGNTIYF	TGTGCCAGCAGCTCGGACAGGGTGAGAGGAAACACCATATATTTT
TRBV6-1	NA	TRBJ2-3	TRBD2	CASSESRGGPDTQYF	TGTGCCAGCAGTGAATCGCGGGGGGGCCCAGATACGCAGTATTTT
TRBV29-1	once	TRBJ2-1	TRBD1	CSVHTGARQFF	TGCAGCGTGCATACAGGGGCCCGGCAGTTCTTC
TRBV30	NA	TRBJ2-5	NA	CAFGSLGETQYF	TGTGCCTTTGGGAGTCTTGGAGAGACCCAGTACTTC
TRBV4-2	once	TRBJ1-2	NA	CASSLDGDGGGSYGYTF	TGTGCCAGCAGCCTGGATGGGGATGGGGGCGGGAGCTATGGCTACACCTTC
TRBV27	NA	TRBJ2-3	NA	CASSLGTPGLGYYF	TGTGCCAGCAGTTTGGGGACCCCGGGACTGGGGTACTATTTT
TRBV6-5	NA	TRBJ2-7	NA	CASTPRRGSYEQYF	TGTGCCAGCACCCCCCGTCGGGGGTCCTACGAGCAGTACTTC
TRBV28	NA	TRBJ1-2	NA	CASSLPLRSFVYGYTF	TGTGCCAGCAGTCTCCCCCTGCGGAGTTTCGTCTATGGCTACACCTTC
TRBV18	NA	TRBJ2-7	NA	CASSPIRATESYEQYF	TGTGCCAGCTCACCTATCAGGGCGACGGAATCCTACGAGCAGTACTTC
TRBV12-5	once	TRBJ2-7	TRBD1	CASGTRQGRGYEQYF	TGTGCTAGTGGTACGAGACAGGGCCGGGGCTACGAGCAGTACTTC
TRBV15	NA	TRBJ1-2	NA	CATSRTLTGQSNYGYTF	TGTGCCACCAGCAGAACGTTAACGGGACAAAGTAACTATGGCTACACCTTC
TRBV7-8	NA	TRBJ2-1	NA	CASTEGVSRYNEQFF	TGTGCCAGCACCGAAGGGGTCAGCCGCTACAATGAGCAGTTCTTC
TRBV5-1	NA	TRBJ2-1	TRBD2	CASSATRGGVIVNEQFF	TGCGCCAGCAGCGCCACCCGCGGGGGGGTGATAGTCAATGAGCAGTTCTTC
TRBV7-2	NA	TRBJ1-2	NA	CASSAGGYGYTF	TGTGCCAGCAGCGCCGGGGGATATGGCTACACCTTC
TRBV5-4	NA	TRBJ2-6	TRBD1	CASSFHRDSLSGANVLTF	TGTGCCAGCAGCTTTCACCGGGACAGTCTCTCTGGGGCCAACGTCCTGACTTTC
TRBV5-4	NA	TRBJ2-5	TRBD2	CASSLAGGRETQYF	TGTGCCAGCAGCCTAGCGGGGGGGCGGGAGACCCAGTACTTC
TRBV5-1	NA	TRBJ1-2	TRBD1	CASSPNPRTGPGGYTF	TGCGCCAGCAGCCCAAACCCCCGGACAGGACCTGGCGGCTACACCTTC
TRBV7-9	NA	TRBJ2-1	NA	CASSQSGLAYNEQFF	TGTGCCAGCAGTCAGTCAGGGTTAGCCTACAATGAGCAGTTCTTC
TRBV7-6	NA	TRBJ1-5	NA	CASSFGMRQPQHF	TGTGCCAGCAGCTTCGGTATGCGGCAGCCCCAGCATTTT
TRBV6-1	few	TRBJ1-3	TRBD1	CASSEWRDSAGNTIYF	TGTGCCAGCAGTGAATGGCGGGACAGCGCTGGAAACACCATATATTTT
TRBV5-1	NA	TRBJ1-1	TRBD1	CASSFPTGVGTEAFF	TGCGCCAGCAGCTTTCCGACAGGGGTGGGAACTGAAGCTTTCTTT
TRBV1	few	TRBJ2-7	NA	CTSSQDQGYEQYF	TGCACCAGCAGCCAAGATCAGGGGTACGAGCAGTACTTC
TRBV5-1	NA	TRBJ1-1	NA	CASSLDSMNTEAFF	TGCGCCAGCAGCTTGGACAGCATGAACACTGAAGCTTTCTTT
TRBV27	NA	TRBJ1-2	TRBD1	CASSSKFGRGYGYTF	TGTGCCAGCAGTTCGAAGTTTGGCAGGGGGTATGGCTACACCTTC
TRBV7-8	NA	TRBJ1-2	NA	CASSLPLNRHANYGYTF	TGTGCCAGCAGCTTACCCCTCAATCGACACGCTAACTATGGCTACACCTTC
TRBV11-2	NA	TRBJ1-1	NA	CASSPLRGLNTEAFF	TGTGCCAGCAGCCCGCTTCGGGGTCTGAACACTGAAGCTTTCTTT
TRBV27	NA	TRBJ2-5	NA	CASSPLLASVETQYF	TGTGCCAGCAGTCCCCTTTTGGCTAGCGTAGAGACCCAGTACTTC
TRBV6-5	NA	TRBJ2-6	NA	CASSPESSGANVLAF	TGTGCCAGCAGTCCCGAAAGCTCTGGGGCCAACGTCCTGGCTTTC
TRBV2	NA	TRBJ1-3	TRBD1	CASSRDSYSGNTIYF	TGTGCCAGCAGTCGGGACAGCTACTCTGGAAACACCATATATTTT
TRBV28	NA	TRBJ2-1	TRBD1	CASSHSGTGGNNEQFF	TGTGCCAGCAGCCACTCCGGGACAGGGGGCAACAATGAGCAGTTCTTC
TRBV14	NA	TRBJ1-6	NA	CASISRWGRVSTRGNSPLHF	TGTGCCAGCATCTCCCGCTGGGGAAGGGTAAGTACGCGCGGGAATTCACCCCTCCACTTT
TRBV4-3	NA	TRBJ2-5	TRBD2	CAVGDAGGRSETQYF	TGCGCCGTAGGGGACGCGGGGGGCAGGAGTGAGACCCAGTACTTC
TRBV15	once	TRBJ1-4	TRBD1	CATSRDRLNEKLFF	TGTGCCACCAGCCGGGACAGGTTAAATGAAAAACTGTTTTTT
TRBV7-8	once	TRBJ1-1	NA	CASSLVPSGAGNTEAFF	TGTGCCAGCAGCTTAGTCCCGAGCGGAGCGGGGAACACTGAAGCTTTCTTT
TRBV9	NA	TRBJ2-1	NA	CASSVAVFSSYNEQFF	TGTGCCAGCAGCGTAGCTGTGTTTAGCTCCTACAATGAGCAGTTCTTC
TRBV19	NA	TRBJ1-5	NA	CASCKRTGRDYYSNQPQHF	TGTGCCAGTTGCAAAAGGACGGGCAGGGATTATTATAGCAATCAGCCCCAGCATTTT
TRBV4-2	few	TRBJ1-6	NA	CASSQAHQGSPLHF	TGTGCCAGCAGCCAAGCCCACCAGGGGTCACCCCTCCACTTT
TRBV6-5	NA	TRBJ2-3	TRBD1	CASSYGTGGADTQYF	TGTGCCAGCAGTTACGGGACAGGGGGCGCAGATACGCAGTATTTT
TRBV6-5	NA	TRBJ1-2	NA	CASSPTNYGYTF	TGTGCCAGCAGTCCTACTAACTATGGCTACACCTTC
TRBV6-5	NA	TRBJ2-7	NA	CASRRDRSSYEQYF	TGTGCCAGCAGGCGCGACAGGAGCTCCTACGAGCAGTACTTC
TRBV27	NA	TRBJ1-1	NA	CASSVTGYGTEAFF	TGTGCCAGCAGTGTAACAGGCTACGGCACTGAAGCTTTCTTT
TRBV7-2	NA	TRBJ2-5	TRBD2	CASSRGLAGGYQETQYF	TGTGCCAGCAGCCGGGGACTAGCGGGGGGGTACCAAGAGACCCAGTACTTC
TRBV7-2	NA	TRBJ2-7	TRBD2	CASSLVAGGAYEQYF	TGTGCCAGCAGCTTAGTAGCGGGGGGCGCCTACGAGCAGTACTTC